The 32 T cell receptor beta chains given below trace back to one sample, sequenced in a study of shared clonotypes between healthy human individuals. The assay was immunoSEQ multiplex PCR, and TCRdb's table has in-frame clones only and misses some. The data contain about 820,000 clones, around 93% of them singletons. As defined, naive CD8 cells were CD45RO-negative and positively selected for CCR7, with terminally differentiated effector memory CD45RA+ cells excluded. The sequenced material came from naive CD8+ T cells sorted from blood. Receptor source: a man aged 25-45 years in good health.

This CDR3 reads CASSLTSGVGEQFF. The CDR3 region has the DNA TGTGCCAGCAGCTTGACTAGCGGGGTCGGGGAGCAGTTCTTC. The chain links TRBV7-9 to TRBJ2-1, with 11 bases fitting TRBD2. With 3 bases clipped from V and 10 bases from J, the junction kept 5 bases outside the gene matches. The germline V gene encodes CDR1 SEHNR and CDR2 FQNEAQ (reference sequence). The CDR3 runs 14 residues.

The gene calls are TRBV28 and TRBJ2-5; 11 bases align to TRBD2. The CDR3 length is 15 residues. CDR1 MDHEN and CDR2 SYDVKM come from the germline V gene. V lost 4 bases, J lost 2 bases, and 3 bases stayed unmatched. The CDR3: CASSSGLAVQETQYF. The CDR3 region has the DNA TGTGCCAGCAGTTCGGGACTAGCGGTTCAAGAGACCCAGTACTTC. Full variable domain (rest looked up from reference TRBV28 and TRBJ2-5): DVKVTQSSRYLVKRTGEKVFLECVQDMDHENMFWYRQDPGLGLRLIYFSYDVKMKEKGDIPEGYSVSREKKERFSLILESASTNQTSMYLCASSSGLAVQETQYFGPGTRLLVL.

Only one count was recorded for this clone. The chain couples TRBV11-2 to TRBJ2-7; no definite D call. The V end was cut by 2 bases, the J end by 3 bases, with 14 bases between. The CDR3 has 15 residues. Per the germline V gene, CDR1 is SGHAT and CDR2 is FQNNGV. CDR3 sequence (DNA): TGTGCCAGCAGCTTAACGTGGCAGCAAAACTACGAGCAGTACTTC. Amino acid sequence: CASSLTWQQNYEQYF.

The chain joins TRBV7-8 to TRBJ2-1, with 8 positions matching TRBD2. CDR3 length: 18 amino acids. Losses at the gene ends were 2 bases for V and 2 bases for J; bases not matched to a gene: 11. Germline V CDR1 and CDR2: SGHVS, FQNEAQ. Written as DNA, the CDR3 is TGTGCCAGCAGCTTATGGGCAACTACTAGCGGAACCTACAATGAGCAGTTCTTC. It is translated as CASSLWATTSGTYNEQFF.

This clone was found a few times. The rearrangement uses TRBV28 and TRBJ2-3; D remains unclear. CDR3 length: 14 residues. Germline values: CDR1 MDHEN, CDR2 SYDVKM. V was trimmed by 3 bases and J by 3 bases, leaving 10 bases between them. The CDR3 region has the DNA TGTGCCAGCAGTTTCTTCTCTGGGACAGATACGCAGTATTTT. It encodes CASSFFSGTDTQYF.

J is TRBJ1-1 and V is TRBV29-1, with D possibly being TRBD1 (5 bases). In germline, CDR1 is SQVTM, CDR2 ANQGSEA. V dropped 6 bases and J dropped 0 bases, with 14 bases sitting between them. The CDR3 runs 14 residues. The DNA for the CDR3 is TGCAGCGTCCCCGGGGCAGTGTTGAACACTGAAGCTTTCTTT. Protein: CSVPGAVLNTEAFF.

The chain joins TRBV6-5 to TRBJ2-2, with D uncertain. CDR1 is MNHEY and CDR2 is SVGAGI in the germline V gene. This CDR3 region has 14 residues. V was clipped by 0 bases and J by 2 bases, with 4 bases between them. The DNA for the CDR3 is TGTGCCAGCAGTTACTCCCCCAACACCGGGGAGCTGTTTTTT. Amino acid sequence: CASSYSPNTGELFF.

The V gene is TRBV19, the J gene TRBJ2-3; the D gene is possibly TRBD2 (6 bases). The V end was cut by 5 bases, the J end by 12 bases, with 15 bases between. The CDR3 has 12 residues. In germline, CDR1 is LNHDA, CDR2 SQIVND (reference sequence). CDR3 nucleotides: TGTGCCAGTAGTCGCTGGGACTCAACCCAGTATTTT. This sequence encodes CASSRWDSTQYF.

The rearrangement links TRBV7-3 to TRBJ2-6; unclear D gene. Germline V gene lookup returns CDR1 SGHTA and CDR2 FQGTGA. The CDR3 is 14 amino acids. Trimming took 5 bases from V and 3 from J, leaving 8 bases between them. The CDR3, as DNA: TGTGCCAGCAGCCCCCTATATGGGGCCAACGTCCTGACTTTC. It specifies CASSPLYGANVLTF.

This chain uses TRBV28 with TRBJ2-1; 11 nucleotides align to TRBD2. Germline CDR1 is MDHEN and CDR2 is SYDVKM. J was trimmed by 4 bases and V by 2 bases; bases with no gene match: 10. The CDR3 consists of 18 residues. The CDR3, as DNA: TGTGCCAGCAGTTTACTCGGGACTAGCGGATTGACTTACAATGAGCAGTTCTTC. Encoded protein: CASSLLGTSGLTYNEQFF. Full variable domain (missing parts from reference TRBV28 and TRBJ2-1): DVKVTQSSRYLVKRTGEKVFLECVQDMDHENMFWYRQDPGLGLRLIYFSYDVKMKEKGDIPEGYSVSREKKERFSLILESASTNQTSMYLCASSLLGTSGLTYNEQFFGPGTRLTVL.

The rearrangement uses TRBV4-1 and TRBJ2-3; D is unresolved. Per the germline V gene, CDR1 is MGHRA and CDR2 is YSYEKL. The V and J ends lost 3 bases and 1 base respectively, with 8 bases between them. This CDR3 has 14 residues. CDR3 DNA sequence: TGCGCCAGCAGCCAGGGATCGGGCACAGATACGCAGTATTTT. Protein sequence: CASSQGSGTDTQYF.

The V call is TRBV7-9, the J call TRBJ2-1; TRBD2 matches at 9 bases. Germline V gene sequence: CDR1 SEHNR, CDR2 FQNEAQ (reference sequence). This CDR3 has 17 residues. V lost 5 bases, J lost 6 bases, and 14 bases stayed unmatched. The chain's CDR3 is CASSHGGTASGTNEQFF. The CDR3 DNA follows: TGTGCCAGCAGCCATGGGGGGACGGCTAGCGGGACCAATGAGCAGTTCTTC. Using reference TRBV7-9 and TRBJ2-1 for the parts outside the CDR3, the full variable domain is DTGVSQNPRHKITKRGQNVTFRCDPISEHNRLYWYRQTLGQGPEFLTYFQNEAQLEKSRLLSDRFSAERPKGSFSTLEIQRTEQGDSAMYLCASSHGGTASGTNEQFFGPGTRLTVL.

The chain employs TRBV4-2 and TRBJ2-1; possibly TRBD2 for D (5 bases). V was cut by 0 bases and J by 5 bases, with 17 bases left in between. Per germline, CDR1 LGHNA and CDR2 YNFKEQ. CDR3 length equals 17 residues. CDR3 sequence: CASSQDSRAGRDNEQFF. The CDR3 nucleotides are TGTGCCAGCAGCCAAGATTCTAGGGCGGGTAGAGACAATGAGCAGTTCTTC.

V is TRBV5-1 and J is TRBJ2-2; possibly TRBD1 for D (6 bases). This CDR3 has 14 amino acids. V dropped 4 bases and J dropped 3 bases, with 10 bases sitting between them. From germline, CDR1 is SGHRS and CDR2 YFSETQ. The CDR3 spells CASSPRTDTGELFF. The CDR3 coding sequence is TGCGCCAGCAGCCCCCGGACAGACACCGGGGAGCTGTTTTTT. Variable domain in full (rest from reference TRBV5-1 and TRBJ2-2): KAGVTQTPRYLIKTRGQQVTLSCSPISGHRSVSWYQQTPGQGLQFLFEYFSETQRNKGNFPGRFSGRQFSNSRSEMNVSTLELGDSALYLCASSPRTDTGELFFGEGSRLTVL.

The chain uses TRBV30 and TRBJ2-7; D not resolved. V was trimmed by 2 bases and J by 4 bases, leaving 12 bases between them. The CDR3 covers 13 residues. Germline assignment: CDR1 GTSNPN and CDR2 SVGIG (reference sequence). CDR3 coding DNA: TGTGCCTGGAGTCTTGAGGTCCGATACGAGCAGTACTTC. The encoded protein is CAWSLEVRYEQYF.

This clone showed up just once. The V gene is TRBV28, the J gene TRBJ1-1; TRBD1 agrees at 7 bases. V shed 6 bases, J shed 6 bases, and the junction held 7 bases outside the gene matches. The CDR3 totals 13 residues. The germline V gene has CDR1 MDHEN and CDR2 SYDVKM. CDR3 region: CASRQGRFSEAFF. The CDR3 DNA reads as TGTGCCAGCAGACAGGGGCGGTTCTCTGAAGCTTTCTTT.

V is TRBV19 and J is TRBJ2-7; weak D call: TRBD1 (6 bases). The CDR3 consists of 14 residues. V was clipped by 5 bases and J by 2 bases, with 13 bases between them. Germline V lookup: CDR1 LNHDA, CDR2 SQIVND (reference sequence). The CDR3 reads CASSLTGVTYEQYF. The CDR3 DNA follows: TGTGCCAGTAGTCTGACAGGCGTTACCTACGAGCAGTACTTC.

The chain is built from TRBV5-1 and TRBJ2-3; maybe TRBD1 (6 bases). CDR3 length equals 13 residues. The V end lost 4 bases, the J end lost 10 bases, and 16 bases lay between the germline ends. Looked up from germline, CDR1 is SGHRS and CDR2 is YFSETQ. The CDR3 sequence is CASSPAQGMPQYF. The CDR3 DNA reads as TGCGCCAGCAGCCCGGCACAGGGAATGCCGCAGTATTTT.

The V and J genes are TRBV5-5 and TRBJ2-7; 9 bases are a match to TRBD2. Per germline, CDR1 SGHKS and CDR2 YYEKEE (reference sequence). CDR3 length equals 15 residues. V gave up 0 bases and J gave up 3 bases; unmatched junction bases: 4. The CDR3 sequence: CASSLEVAGDYEQYF. DNA for the CDR3: TGTGCCAGCAGCTTGGAGGTAGCGGGAGACTACGAGCAGTACTTC.

This clone has a single count. The genes are TRBV30 and TRBJ1-5; 9 positions agree with TRBD1. Germline V CDR1 and CDR2: GTSNPN, SVGIG (reference sequence). Trimming took 1 base from V and 5 from J; bases not matched to a gene: 6. The CDR3 is 15 amino acids. The CDR3 bases are TGTGCCTGGAGTGGGGGACAGGGTGGGGATCAGCCCCAGCATTTT. Amino acids: CAWSGGQGGDQPQHF.

The chain is built from TRBV7-9 and TRBJ1-5; 7 nucleotides line up with TRBD1. V shed 3 bases and J 3 bases; nucleotides not matched to a gene: 2. CDR3 size: 14 residues. CDR1 and CDR2 (germline): SEHNR, FQNEAQ (reference sequence). The CDR3 DNA follows: TGTGCCAGCAGCTTCACAGGGGTCAATCAGCCCCAGCATTTT. Amino acid sequence: CASSFTGVNQPQHF.

This CDR3 reads CASSQEGTGAFYGYTF. The CDR3 bases are TGTGCCAGCAGCCAAGAGGGGACAGGGGCGTTCTATGGCTACACCTTC. The rearrangement uses TRBV14 and TRBJ1-2, with TRBD1 matching over 10 bases. After removal of 0 bases from V and 4 bases from J, the junction contained 5 bases not matched to a gene. CDR1 and CDR2 from the germline V gene are SGHDN and FVKESK. CDR3 length: 16 amino acids.

The rearrangement links TRBV6-5 to TRBJ1-1; D is perhaps TRBD1 (6 bases). The CDR3 totals 14 residues. Germline V gene lookup returns CDR1 MNHEY and CDR2 SVGAGI. V lost 6 bases and J lost 1, with 12 bases in between. The CDR3 spells CASSPGHQNTEAFF. The CDR3 bases are TGTGCCAGCAGCCCGGGACACCAGAACACTGAAGCTTTCTTT.

The V call is TRBV11-2, the J call TRBJ2-3, with TRBD2 matching 10 bases. V was clipped by 3 bases and J by 1 base; unmatched bases: 7. The CDR3 loop spans 17 amino acids. Looked up from germline, CDR1 is SGHAT and CDR2 is FQNNGV. CDR3 loop: CASSFGLAGAGTDTQYF. DNA for the CDR3: TGTGCCAGCAGCTTTGGTCTAGCGGGAGCCGGCACAGATACGCAGTATTTT.

V usage is TRBV7-7 and J usage is TRBJ2-2; the D gene is possibly TRBD1 (6 bases). The V gene lost 5 bases and the J gene lost 2 bases, with 15 bases spanning the gap. Germline V gene lookup returns CDR1 SSHAT and CDR2 FNYEAQ (reference sequence). The CDR3 length is 16 residues. CDR3 region: CASSPAWTENTGELFF. The CDR3, as DNA: TGTGCCAGCAGCCCGGCATGGACAGAAAACACCGGGGAGCTGTTTTTT.

This sequence joins TRBV15 and TRBJ2-7; D is perhaps TRBD1 (6 bases). V shed 4 bases and J shed 3 bases, with 16 bases lying between them. Germline CDR1 and CDR2: LNHNV and YYDKDF (reference sequence). The length of the CDR3 is 15 residues. The CDR3 DNA sequence: TGTGCCACCAGCATGTCCCAGGGGTATGGCTACGAGCAGTACTTC. It codes for CATSMSQGYGYEQYF.

The genes are TRBV30 and TRBJ2-7; 7 nucleotides align to TRBD1. Germline CDR1 is GTSNPN and CDR2 is SVGIG (reference sequence). Germline trimming cut 2 bases from V and 7 bases from J; bases unmatched to any gene: 5. The CDR3 sequence is 12 residues long. The CDR3: CAWSQTGWEQYF. Here the CDR3 DNA reads TGTGCCTGGAGTCAGACAGGGTGGGAGCAGTACTTC.

As for this clone: Other nucleotide sequences in the sample specify the same CDR3. The chain recombines TRBV27 with TRBJ2-7, with D unresolved. The V end lost 1 base, the J end lost 2 bases, and 9 bases lay between the germline ends. This CDR3 spans 14 amino acids. CDR1 is MNHEY, CDR2 SMNVEV, per germline (reference sequence). The CDR3 DNA is TGTGCCAGCAGTTTATTGGGCGAAACCTACGAGCAGTACTTC. Its protein is CASSLLGETYEQYF.

As for this clone: The sample contains more than one DNA sequence encoding this CDR3. The J gene is TRBJ2-7, the V gene TRBV7-2; 9 nucleotides match TRBD2. Trimming removed 2 bases from V and 2 bases from J; junction bases left unmatched: 1. This CDR3 spans 14 amino acids. The germline CDR1 and CDR2 sequences are SGHTA and FQGNSA. This chain's CDR3 is CASSLLAGTYEQYF. CDR3 nucleotides: TGTGCCAGCAGCTTACTAGCGGGAACCTACGAGCAGTACTTC.

The chain joins TRBV27 to TRBJ2-3; 14 nucleotides match TRBD2. The length of the CDR3 is 19 residues. The germline V gene has CDR1 MNHEY and CDR2 SMNVEV (reference sequence). Unmatched junction bases numbered 11, after V lost 6 bases and J lost 0 bases. CDR3 bases: TGTGCCAGCAGGAGAACCGGGACTAGCGGGAGAGGTAGCACAGATACGCAGTATTTT. As protein: CASRRTGTSGRGSTDTQYF.

Details on this clone: One junction end does not reproduce the germline sequence, and a read error may be involved. The chain combines TRBV6-1 with TRBJ2-1; tentative D call: TRBD2 (6 bases). This CDR3 region has 14 residues. Germline lookup yields CDR1 MNHNS and CDR2 SASEGT. CDR3 sequence: CASSSEGSYDEQFF. In DNA, the CDR3 is TGTGCCAGCAGTTCGGAGGGCTCCTACGATGAGCAGTTCTTC.

The chain combines TRBV7-6 with TRBJ1-1; D gene unclear. Germline V gene lookup returns CDR1 SGHVS and CDR2 FNYEAQ. Trimming cost V 5 bases and J 1 base, with 8 bases left between them. The CDR3 runs 13 residues. The CDR3 reads CASSARENTEAFF. Written as DNA, the CDR3 is TGTGCCAGCAGCGCAAGGGAGAACACTGAAGCTTTCTTT.